One sample yielded the 8 T cell receptor beta chains listed below, sequenced in a study of blood T cell repertoires in COVID-19. The table came from immunoSEQ multiplex PCR; TCRdb's copy has only in-frame clones and leaves some out. The sample carries some 400,000 clones, more than 75% recorded once. The sample consisted of peripheral blood. These receptors were obtained from an older woman with COVID-19, enrolled during active disease.

J is TRBJ1-5 and V is TRBV3-1 (or the pseudogene TRBV3-2); D possibly corresponds to TRBD1 (5 bases). With 6 bases removed from V and 6 bases from J, the gap between germline ends came to 15 bases. The CDR3 totals 14 residues. Germline V lookup: CDR1 LGHDT, CDR2 YNNKEL (reference sequence). The CDR3 coding sequence is TGTGCCAGCAGTCTCGGACACGAGGCTCAGCCCCAGCATTTT. As protein: CASSLGHEAQPQHF.

V gene TRBV12-5 combines with J gene TRBJ1-1; 8 nucleotides line up with TRBD1. Germline V gene data show CDR1 as LGHNT and CDR2 as FRNRAP. This CDR3 spans 21 amino acids. V lost 0 bases and J lost 1; bases outside the gene matches: 19. CDR3 amino acids: CASGLVSAQQGDGRPNTEAFF. CDR3 nucleotides: TGTGCTAGTGGTTTGGTATCAGCCCAACAGGGGGACGGTCGACCGAACACTGAAGCTTTCTTT.

The V call is TRBV30, the J call TRBJ2-3; possible D gene TRBD2, 6 bases. Germline V gene data show CDR1 as GTSNPN and CDR2 as SVGIG (reference sequence). The CDR3 is made up of 13 amino acids. Between the trimmed V and J ends, which lost 4 bases and 5 bases, there was a span of 13 bases. The CDR3 loop is CAWNTRRGDTQYF. Written as DNA, the CDR3 is TGTGCCTGGAATACCAGGCGGGGAGATACGCAGTATTTT. Full variable domain (rest looked up from reference TRBV30 and TRBJ2-3): SQTIHQWPATLVQPVGSPLSLECTVEGTSNPNLYWYRQAAGRGLQLLFYSVGIGQISSEVPQNLSASRPQDRQFILSSKKLLLSDSGFYLCAWNTRRGDTQYFGPGTRLTVL.

V is TRBV15 and J is TRBJ2-2; D not resolved. The CDR3 loop spans 15 amino acids. With 0 bases removed from V and 4 bases from J, the gap between germline ends came to 9 bases. Germline V gene data show CDR1 as LNHNV and CDR2 as YYDKDF (reference sequence). The CDR3 spells CATSRDQLTTGELFF. Here the CDR3 DNA reads TGTGCCACCAGCAGAGATCAGTTAACCACCGGGGAGCTGTTTTTT. The full variable domain, in which reference TRBV15 and TRBJ2-2 provide the parts outside the CDR3, is DAMVIQNPRYQVTQFGKPVTLSCSQTLNHNVMYWYQQKSSQAPKLLFHYYDKDFNNEADTPDNFQSRRPNTSFCFLDIRSPGLGDTAMYLCATSRDQLTTGELFFGEGSRLTVL.

This clone was counted a single time. The chain combines TRBV19 with TRBJ2-3; TRBD2 agrees at 10 bases. V shed 5 bases and J 5 bases; nucleotides not matched to a gene: 7. Germline CDR1 is LNHDA and CDR2 is SQIVND (reference sequence). This CDR3 is 15 amino acids long. CDR3 sequence: CASSSPGLAIDTQYF. CDR3 nucleotide sequence: TGTGCCAGTAGTTCCCCGGGACTAGCGATAGATACGCAGTATTTT.

The V and J genes are TRBV7-6 and TRBJ1-1, with D possibly matching TRBD1 (5 bases). Looked up from germline, CDR1 is SGHVS and CDR2 is FNYEAQ. Trimming shortened V by 5 bases and J by 1 base, and 11 bases separated the two germline ends. This CDR3 contains 14 residues. In DNA form, the CDR3 reads TGTGCCAGCAGCAATGGGGCAGGGAACACTGAAGCTTTCTTT. Translating it yields CASSNGAGNTEAFF.

The rearrangement links TRBV4-1 to TRBJ1-4; no clear D. This CDR3 spans 16 amino acids. CDR1 MGHRA and CDR2 YSYEKL come from the germline V gene. The V end was cut by 0 bases, the J end by 8 bases, with 16 bases between. CDR3 nucleotide sequence: TGCGCCAGCAGCCAAGATACGGCCCCCGGAGGCGAAAAACTGTTTTTT. This translates into CASSQDTAPGGEKLFF.

V is TRBV5-1 and J is TRBJ1-2; TRBD1 aligns across 7 bases. V was pared by 0 bases and J by 4 bases, with 9 bases of the junction left unmatched. Germline CDR1 reads SGHRS; CDR2 reads YFSETQ. CDR3 size: 16 residues. This CDR3 is CASSLGDSLSSYGYTF. The CDR3 DNA is TGCGCCAGCAGCTTGGGGGACAGTTTAAGTAGCTATGGCTACACCTTC.